This TCR beta chain originates from a study of cytomegalovirus exposure and HLA in healthy donors. General observations from the study: Within a later analysis, the majority of CMV-associated TCR beta chains appeared HLA-restricted. Through in vitro validation, three CMV-associated chains were shown to be specific for CMV antigens. A later analysis associated about 18,000 TCR beta sequences with HLA alleles at a 0.05 false discovery rate. A later analysis linked a missense DCLRE1C variant to TCR beta V- and J-gene trimming.

About this clone: Its specificity is unknown.

CDR3 length equals 12 residues. CDR1 LNHDA and CDR2 SQIVND come from the germline V gene (reference sequence). V shed 8 bases and J shed 5 bases, with 12 bases lying between them. The study ran its PCR with 60 Vbeta and 13 Jbeta primers. Profiling relied on immunoSEQ multiplex PCR, and the TCRdb table lists in-frame clones only, not all of them. The top ten clones hold over 1% of a sample with over 200,000 clones, over 75% of them seen once. The receptor's source is a human donor in good health. The sample was PBMCs. This chain links TRBV19 with TRBJ1-2, with D maybe TRBD1 (6 bases). The CDR3 bases are TGTGCCAGTCGACGGGACAAATATGGCTACACCTTC. Protein product: CASRRDKYGYTF.